Following are 5 T cell receptor beta chains from one sample sequenced in a study of OX40 agonist ivuxolimab in advanced cancers. Measured with immunoSEQ multiplex PCR; TCRdb has only the in-frame clones, and not every one. Among roughly 70,000 clones listed, more than 80% were seen once. Source: CD4+ or CD8+ T cells sorted from blood, taken in a trial of the OX40 agonist ivuxolimab. These receptors were collected from an adult with an advanced solid tumor such as melanoma, head and neck, liver or kidney cancer.

This clone was seen a single time. The rearrangement uses TRBV11-2 and TRBJ2-5, with D perhaps TRBD1 or TRBD2 (5 bases each). Judging by the DNA end, TRBJ2-7 fits better; the J call may be wrong. CDR3 length: 16 residues. Germline loops: CDR1 SGHAT, CDR2 FQNNGV. The chain's CDR3 is CASSPGRDQHPYEQYF. The CDR3 bases are TGTGCCAGCAGCCCCGGCAGGGACCAGCATCCCTACGAGCAGTACTTC.

V is TRBV11-2 and J is TRBJ1-2, with 7 bases identical to TRBD1. This CDR3 is 15 amino acids long. After removal of 1 base from V and 3 bases from J, the junction contained 5 bases not matched to a gene. Germline V gives CDR1 SGHAT, CDR2 FQNNGV. CDR3 sequence: CASSLVTGTHYGYTF. CDR3 sequence (DNA): TGTGCCAGCAGCTTAGTGACAGGGACACACTATGGCTACACCTTC. The variable domain in full, completed from reference TRBV11-2 and TRBJ1-2, reads EAGVAQSPRYKIIEKRQSVAFWCNPISGHATLYWYQQILGQGPKLLIQFQNNGVVDDSQLPKDRFSAERLKGVDSTLKIQPAKLEDSAVYLCASSLVTGTHYGYTFGSGTRLTVV.

V is TRBV9 and J is TRBJ2-7; 7 bases fit TRBD2. Germline CDR1 reads SGDLS; CDR2 reads YYNGEE. The J segment lost 2 bases and the V segment lost 2 bases, leaving 10 bases of the junction unmatched. The CDR3 consists of 16 residues. CDR3 in DNA: TGTGCCAGCAGCGTGGGCGCAGCGGGGAAAACCTACGAGCAGTACTTC. Its translation: CASSVGAAGKTYEQYF.

This sequence joins TRBV5-6 and TRBJ2-3; tentatively, D is TRBD1 or TRBD2 (6 bases each). Trimming shortened V by 0 bases and J by 2 bases, and 16 bases separated the two germline ends. Germline V gene sequence: CDR1 SGHDT, CDR2 YYEEEE. The CDR3 covers 17 residues. CDR3 loop: CASSLGAQRGDTDTQYF. CDR3 DNA: TGTGCCAGCAGCTTGGGGGCCCAGAGGGGGGACACAGATACGCAGTATTTT.

The gene calls are TRBV6-5 and TRBJ1-6; D is unresolved. The germline V gene has CDR1 MNHEY and CDR2 SVGAGI. Trimming left V 4 bases short and J 6 bases short, with 4 bases between. The CDR3 has 12 residues. CDR3 residues: CASSWSNSPLHF. The DNA of the CDR3 is TGTGCCAGCAGTTGGAGTAATTCACCCCTCCACTTT.